This TCR beta chain emerged from a study of shared clonotypes between healthy human individuals. Only CD45RO-negative cells positively selected for CCR7 counted as naive CD8 cells, so terminally differentiated effector memory CD45RA+ cells were excluded. Profiling relied on immunoSEQ multiplex PCR, and the TCRdb table lists in-frame clones only, not all of them. The sample gives roughly 850,000 clones, just over 95% of which show up once; around 0.25% is in the top ten. The CDR3 runs to 16 residues. CDR1 and CDR2 (germline): SGHTA, FQGNSA. Trimming cost V 1 base and J 4 bases, with 15 bases left between them.

Sample: naive CD8+ T cells sorted from blood. The origin of this receptor is a man in his thirties or forties in good health. V usage is TRBV7-2 and J usage is TRBJ2-3; D possibly corresponds to TRBD2 (6 bases). This CDR3 reads CASSLGSGGSADTQYF. The CDR3 DNA is TGTGCCAGCAGCTTAGGGTCAGGAGGGAGCGCAGATACGCAGTATTTT. Drawing the rest from reference TRBV7-2 and TRBJ2-3, the complete variable domain is GAGVSQSPSNKVTEKGKDVELRCDPISGHTALYWYRQSLGQGLEFLIYFQGNSAPDKSGLPSDRFSAERTGGSVSTLTIQRTQQEDSAVYLCASSLGSGGSADTQYFGPGTRLTVL.